This T cell receptor (beta chain) was identified during a study of T cell repertoires in cytomegalovirus infection. The CDR3 consists of 12 residues. V lost 6 bases to trimming and J lost 5 bases, with 11 bases between them. Germline CDR1 SGHDT, CDR2 YYEEEE. TCRdb reanalysed the reads using MiXCR and keeps one entry per CDR3 protein. The sample includes around 290,000 distinct CDR3 sequences, around 25% of them seen just once. Sequencing was performed on PBMCs. V usage is TRBV5-6 and J usage is TRBJ2-5, with unresolved D. This receptor was taken from a human donor in good health (CMV status not recorded). Some clones in this sample may be carry-over from other donors' samples. DNA of the CDR3: TGTGCCAGCACCTCCAACCGGGAGACCCAGTACTTC. It encodes CASTSNRETQYF. The full variable domain, rest sourced from reference TRBV5-6 and TRBJ2-5, is DAGVTQSPTHLIKTRGQQVTLRCSPKSGHDTVSWYQQALGQGPQFIFQYYEEEERQRGNFPDRFSGHQFPNYSSELNVNALLLGDSALYLCASTSNRETQYFGPGTRLLVL.